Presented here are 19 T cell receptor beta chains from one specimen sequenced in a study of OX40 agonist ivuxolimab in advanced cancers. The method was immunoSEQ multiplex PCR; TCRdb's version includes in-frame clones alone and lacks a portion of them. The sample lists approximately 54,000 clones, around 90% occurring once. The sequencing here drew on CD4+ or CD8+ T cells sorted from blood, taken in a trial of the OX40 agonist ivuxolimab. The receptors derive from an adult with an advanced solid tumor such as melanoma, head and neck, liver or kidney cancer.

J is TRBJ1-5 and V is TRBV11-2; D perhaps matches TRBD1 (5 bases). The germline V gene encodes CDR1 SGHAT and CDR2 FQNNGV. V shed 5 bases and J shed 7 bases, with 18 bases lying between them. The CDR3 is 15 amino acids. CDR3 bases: TGTGCCAGCAGCCGATTTGGAGGGGTAGGGCAGCCCCAGCATTTT. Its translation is CASSRFGGVGQPQHF.

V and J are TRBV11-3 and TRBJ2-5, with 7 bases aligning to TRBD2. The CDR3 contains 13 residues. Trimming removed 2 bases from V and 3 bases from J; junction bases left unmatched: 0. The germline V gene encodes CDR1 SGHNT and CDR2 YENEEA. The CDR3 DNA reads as TGTGCCAGCAGCTTACGGGGGGAAGAGACCCAGTACTTC. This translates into CASSLRGEETQYF. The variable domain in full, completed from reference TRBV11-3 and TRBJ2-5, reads EAGVVQSPRYKIIEKKQPVAFWCNPISGHNTLYWYLQNLGQGPELLIRYENEEAVDDSQLPKDRFSAERLKGVDSTLKIQPAELGDSAVYLCASSLRGEETQYFGPGTRLLVL.

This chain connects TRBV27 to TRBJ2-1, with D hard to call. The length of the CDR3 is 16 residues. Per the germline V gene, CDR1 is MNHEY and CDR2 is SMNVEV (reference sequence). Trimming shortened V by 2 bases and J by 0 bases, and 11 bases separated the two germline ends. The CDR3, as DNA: TGTGCCAGCAGTTTAATCGGACCGAGCTCCTACAATGAGCAGTTCTTC. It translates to CASSLIGPSSYNEQFF.

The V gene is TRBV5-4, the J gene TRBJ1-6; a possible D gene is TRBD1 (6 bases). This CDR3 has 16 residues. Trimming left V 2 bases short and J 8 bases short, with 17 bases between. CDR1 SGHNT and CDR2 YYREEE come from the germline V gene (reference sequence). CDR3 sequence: CASSLMGGAGDSPLHF. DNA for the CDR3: TGTGCCAGCAGCTTAATGGGGGGCGCAGGGGATTCACCCCTCCACTTT.

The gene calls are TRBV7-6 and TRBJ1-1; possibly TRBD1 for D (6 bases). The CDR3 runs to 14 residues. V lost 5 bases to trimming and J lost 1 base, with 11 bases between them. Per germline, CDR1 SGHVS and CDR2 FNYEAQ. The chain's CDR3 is CASSPNRENTEAFF. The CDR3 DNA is TGTGCCAGCAGCCCGAACAGGGAGAACACTGAAGCTTTCTTT. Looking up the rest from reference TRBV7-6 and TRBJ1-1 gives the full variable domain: GAGVSQSPRYKVTKRGQDVALRCDPISGHVSLYWYRQALGQGPEFLTYFNYEAQQDKSGLPNDRFSAERPEGSISTLTIQRTEQRDSAMYRCASSPNRENTEAFFGQGTRLTVV.

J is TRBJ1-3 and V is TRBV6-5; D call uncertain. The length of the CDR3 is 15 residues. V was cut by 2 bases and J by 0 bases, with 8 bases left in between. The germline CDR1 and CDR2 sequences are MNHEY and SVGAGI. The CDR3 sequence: CASSYRASSGNTIYF. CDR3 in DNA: TGTGCCAGCAGTTACAGGGCCTCCTCTGGAAACACCATATATTTT.

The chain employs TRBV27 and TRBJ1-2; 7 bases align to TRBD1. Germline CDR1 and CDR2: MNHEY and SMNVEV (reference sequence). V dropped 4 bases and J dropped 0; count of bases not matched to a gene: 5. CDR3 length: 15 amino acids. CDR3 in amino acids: CASSSRGQTNYGYTF. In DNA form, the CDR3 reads TGTGCCAGCAGTTCGAGGGGACAGACTAACTATGGCTACACCTTC.

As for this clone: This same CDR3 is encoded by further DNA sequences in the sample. The CDR3 loop reads CASTPGTRSYNEQFF. As DNA, the CDR3 is TGTGCCAGTACCCCCGGGACTCGCTCCTACAATGAGCAGTTCTTC. The chain employs TRBV19 and TRBJ2-1, with D possibly TRBD2 on 6 matching bases. The germline V gene has CDR1 LNHDA and CDR2 SQIVND (reference sequence). The CDR3 extends over 15 amino acids. The ends were cut back, 7 bases at V and 0 bases at J, with 13 bases in the middle.

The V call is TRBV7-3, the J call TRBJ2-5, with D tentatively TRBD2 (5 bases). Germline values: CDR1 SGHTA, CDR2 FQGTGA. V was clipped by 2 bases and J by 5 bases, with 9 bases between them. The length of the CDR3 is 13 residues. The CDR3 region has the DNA TGTGCCAGCAGCTTAGGGGAGCAGGAGACCCAGTACTTC. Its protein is CASSLGEQETQYF.

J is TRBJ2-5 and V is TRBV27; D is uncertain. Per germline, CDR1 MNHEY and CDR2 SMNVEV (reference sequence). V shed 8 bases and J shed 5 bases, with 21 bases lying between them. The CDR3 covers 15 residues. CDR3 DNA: TGTGCCAGCCGCCCCCTGACTCAGGTCGCCGAGACCCAGTACTTC. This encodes CASRPLTQVAETQYF.

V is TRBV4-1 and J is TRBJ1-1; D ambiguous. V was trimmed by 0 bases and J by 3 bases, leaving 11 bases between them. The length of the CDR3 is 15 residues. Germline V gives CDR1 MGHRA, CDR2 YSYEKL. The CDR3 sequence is CASSQDLRDHTEAFF. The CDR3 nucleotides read TGCGCCAGCAGCCAAGATCTAAGGGATCACACTGAAGCTTTCTTT.

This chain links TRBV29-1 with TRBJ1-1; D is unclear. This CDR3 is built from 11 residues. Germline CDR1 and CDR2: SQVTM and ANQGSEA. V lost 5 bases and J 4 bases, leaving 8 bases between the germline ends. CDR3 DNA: TGCAGCGTTCGTAGTTTCACTGAAGCTTTCTTT. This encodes CSVRSFTEAFF.

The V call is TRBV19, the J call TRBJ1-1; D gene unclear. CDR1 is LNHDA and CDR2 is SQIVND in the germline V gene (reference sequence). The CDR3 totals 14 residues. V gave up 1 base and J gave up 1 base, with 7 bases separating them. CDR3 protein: CASSIGQANTEAFF. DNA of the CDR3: TGTGCCAGTAGTATAGGGCAGGCGAACACTGAAGCTTTCTTT.

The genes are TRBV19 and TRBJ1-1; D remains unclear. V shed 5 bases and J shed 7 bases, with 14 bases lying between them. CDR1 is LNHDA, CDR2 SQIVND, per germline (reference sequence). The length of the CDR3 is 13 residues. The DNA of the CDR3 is TGTGCCAGTAGTCCGGGGTGGGCGGTTGAAGCTTTCTTT. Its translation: CASSPGWAVEAFF.

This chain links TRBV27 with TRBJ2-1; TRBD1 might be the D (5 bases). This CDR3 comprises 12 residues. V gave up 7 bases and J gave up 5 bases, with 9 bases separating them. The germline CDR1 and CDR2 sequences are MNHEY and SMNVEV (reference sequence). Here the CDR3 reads CASTQGNNEQFF. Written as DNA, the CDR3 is TGTGCCAGCACGCAGGGCAACAATGAGCAGTTCTTC.

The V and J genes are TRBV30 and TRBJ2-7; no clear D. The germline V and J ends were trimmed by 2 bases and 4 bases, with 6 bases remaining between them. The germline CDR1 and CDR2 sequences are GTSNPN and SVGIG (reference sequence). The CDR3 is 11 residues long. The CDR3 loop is CAWSSKYEQYF. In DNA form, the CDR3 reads TGTGCCTGGAGTTCCAAATACGAGCAGTACTTC.

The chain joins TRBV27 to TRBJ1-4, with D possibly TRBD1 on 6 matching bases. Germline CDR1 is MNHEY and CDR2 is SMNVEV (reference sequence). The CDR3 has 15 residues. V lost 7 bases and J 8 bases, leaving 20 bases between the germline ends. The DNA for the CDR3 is TGTGCCAGCACCTCTTTCCAGGGGAACCCGGAAAAACTGTTTTTT. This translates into CASTSFQGNPEKLFF. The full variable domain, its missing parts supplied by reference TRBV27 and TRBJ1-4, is EAQVTQNPRYLITVTGKKLTVTCSQNMNHEYMSWYRQDPGLGLRQIYYSMNVEVTDKGDVPEGYKVSRKEKRNFPLILESPSPNQTSLYFCASTSFQGNPEKLFFGSGTQLSVL.

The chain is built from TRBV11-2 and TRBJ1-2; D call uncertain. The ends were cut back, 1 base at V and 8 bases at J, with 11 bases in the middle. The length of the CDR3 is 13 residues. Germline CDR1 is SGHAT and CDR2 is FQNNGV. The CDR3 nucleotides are TGTGCCAGCAGCTTAGGATGGAAGGACGGCTACACCTTC. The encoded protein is CASSLGWKDGYTF.

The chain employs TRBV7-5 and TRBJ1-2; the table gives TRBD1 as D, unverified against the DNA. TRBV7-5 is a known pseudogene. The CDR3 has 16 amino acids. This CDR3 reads CASTIPNRGRFYGYTF. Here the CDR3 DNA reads TGTGCCAGCACCATCCCGAACAGGGGGCGGTTCTATGGCTACACCTTC.